This TCR beta chain was retrieved from a study of CD8+ T cells in alopecia areata. Points from the study as a whole: Higher clonality was seen in lesional scalp than in normal scalp, especially in alopecia totalis/universalis. Scalp specimens additionally yield sequences from normal skin's resident alphabeta T cells.

Germline-derived CDR1 and CDR2 are SGHNT and YENEEA. V trimming: 5 bases; J trimming: 4 bases; junction bases outside the gene matches: 8. The CDR3 is 14 amino acids. Reverse transcription of extracted RNA yielded cDNA, which provided the sequencing template. The table came from immunoSEQ multiplex PCR; TCRdb's copy has only in-frame clones and leaves some out. The sample yields about 100,000 clones, under 60% seen once. Alopecia areata patients had lesional scalp punch biopsies and peripheral blood taken from them. Sorting of CD4+ and CD8+ T cells was performed on PBMCs. To note about this clone: The antigen is not known.

Sequencing input: NKG2D-low CD8+ T cells sorted from blood. This chain joins TRBV11-3 and TRBJ2-7, with 7 bases that match TRBD1. The origin of this receptor is a human donor with alopecia areata. CDR3 loop: CASSHGQAPYEQYF. The DNA for the CDR3 is TGTGCCAGCAGCCATGGACAGGCCCCTTACGAGCAGTACTTC.